This is a list of T cell receptor beta chains from one sample in a study of beta chain features in type 1 diabetes. The repertoire was sequenced with immunoSEQ multiplex PCR; TCRdb's copy has only in-frame clones and lacks some. The sample yields under 950,000 clones, roughly 17% seen once. Sequenced material: naive CD4+ T cells from blood. The origin of the receptors is a woman between 18 and 29 years old in good health. Each CDR3 is given with its conserved first and last residue. Fields, in order: clone size, V gene, D gene, J gene, CDR3 protein, CDR3 DNA. A D gene is named only where the DNA matches it firmly. Expanded clones are given a class, and other clones once, few, many or no size at all.

.	TRBV2	.	TRBJ1-5	CAMAQESNQPQHF	TGTGCCATGGCCCAGGAAAGCAATCAGCCCCAGCATTTT
.	TRBV28	.	TRBJ2-7	CASSTGLEQYF	TGTGCCAGCAGCACCGGGCTTGAGCAGTACTTC
once	TRBV19	.	TRBJ2-3	CASSIWGQADTQYF	TGTGCCAGTAGTATCTGGGGGCAGGCAGATACGCAGTATTTT
.	TRBV7-9	TRBD2	TRBJ2-5	CASGAGPQETQYF	TGTGCCAGCGGAGCGGGACCGCAAGAGACCCAGTACTTC
few	TRBV5-6	TRBD2	TRBJ2-7	CASSSVTSGRTNEQYF	TGTGCCAGCAGTTCGGTAACTAGCGGGAGAACTAACGAGCAGTACTTC
.	TRBV27	.	TRBJ2-1	CASSLNDEQFF	TGTGCCAGCAGCCTGAACGATGAGCAGTTCTTC
.	TRBV7-9	.	TRBJ2-5	CASSLLVGGQETQYF	TGTGCCAGCAGCTTACTCGTGGGAGGCCAAGAGACCCAGTACTTC
.	TRBV7-9	.	TRBJ1-2	CASSLREHYGYTF	TGTGCCAGCAGCTTACGGGAACACTATGGCTACACCTTC
.	TRBV19	.	TRBJ1-3	CASSIGGSGNTIYF	TGTGCCAGTAGTATCGGAGGGTCTGGAAACACCATATATTTT
.	TRBV4-2	TRBD2	TRBJ2-3	CTSSQGALGLASTDTQYF	TGTACCAGCAGCCAAGGCGCCCTTGGACTAGCGAGCACAGATACGCAGTATTTT
few	TRBV4-2	.	TRBJ1-2	CASSLSGFGDLDGYTF	TGTGCCAGCAGCCTTAGCGGCTTTGGGGATCTTGATGGCTACACCTTC
few	TRBV2	.	TRBJ2-5	CASSGGEAGETQYF	TGTGCCAGCAGCGGCGGGGAGGCCGGAGAGACCCAGTACTTC
few	TRBV7-3	TRBD1	TRBJ1-5	CASSLLPDRKNQPQHF	TGTGCCAGCAGCTTATTGCCGGACAGGAAAAATCAGCCCCAGCATTTT
few	TRBV11-1	.	TRBJ2-1	CASSFGFPSYNEQFF	TGTGCCAGCAGCTTCGGATTTCCCTCCTACAATGAGCAGTTCTTC
.	TRBV19	TRBD1	TRBJ2-1	CASSHRDRGYNEQFF	TGTGCCAGTAGTCACCGGGACAGGGGCTACAATGAGCAGTTCTTC
few	TRBV7-2	.	TRBJ1-1	CASSSLRTPDTEAFF	TGTGCCAGCAGCTCCCTACGGACCCCGGACACTGAAGCTTTCTTT
.	TRBV7-2	TRBD1	TRBJ2-5	CASSIRQGGSQETQYF	TGTGCCAGCAGCATACGACAGGGTGGATCTCAAGAGACCCAGTACTTC
.	TRBV4-2	.	TRBJ1-2	CASSPGHGGLGYTF	TGTGCCAGCAGCCCCGGTCATGGCGGTTTGGGCTACACCTTC
few	TRBV7-2	.	TRBJ2-5	CASSFGQAPETQYF	TGTGCCAGCAGCTTTGGTCAGGCGCCAGAGACCCAGTACTTC
few	TRBV7-2	TRBD1	TRBJ2-3	CASSLGPDRSADTQYF	TGTGCCAGCAGCTTAGGTCCGGACAGGAGCGCAGATACGCAGTATTTT
few	TRBV5-1	TRBD2	TRBJ2-2	CASSLGIAGEETGELFF	TGCGCCAGCAGCTTGGGCATAGCGGGAGAGGAAACCGGGGAGCTGTTTTTT
.	TRBV5-1	TRBD2	TRBJ2-7	CASSLARTSESYEQYF	TGCGCCAGCAGCTTGGCTCGGACTAGCGAATCCTACGAGCAGTACTTC
.	TRBV5-6	TRBD1	TRBJ2-5	CASSSTGGGETQYF	TGTGCCAGCAGCTCGACAGGGGGTGGGGAGACCCAGTACTTC
few	TRBV6-5	TRBD2	TRBJ2-4	CASSYAGGGRNIQYF	TGTGCCAGCAGTTACGCCGGGGGAGGGAGAAACATTCAGTACTTC
.	TRBV10-3	.	TRBJ2-5	CAIHQETQYF	TGTGCCATCCACCAAGAGACCCAGTACTTC
few	TRBV5-4	.	TRBJ2-1	CASSLGRPSTSYNEQFF	TGTGCCAGCAGCCTGGGAAGGCCAAGTACCTCCTACAATGAGCAGTTCTTC
few	TRBV12-2	.	TRBJ2-7	CASRLAYF	TGTGCAAGTCGCTTAGCGTACTTC
few	TRBV19	.	TRBJ1-1	CASTPGQFRKAFF	TGTGCCAGTACCCCGGGCCAGTTCCGTAAAGCTTTCTTT
.	TRBV18	TRBD1	TRBJ1-3	CASSPRQGFGNTIYF	TGTGCCAGCTCGCCGAGACAGGGCTTTGGAAACACCATATATTTT
.	TRBV4-1	.	TRBJ2-1	CASSQDPANEQFF	TGCGCCAGCAGCCAAGATCCTGCCAATGAGCAGTTCTTC
few	TRBV18	TRBD2	TRBJ2-7	CASSQSSGIYEQYF	TGTGCCAGCTCACAGTCTAGCGGGATATACGAGCAGTACTTC
.	TRBV7-2	TRBD1	TRBJ2-7	CASSFSQGDYEQYF	TGTGCCAGCAGCTTCTCACAGGGGGACTACGAGCAGTACTTC
.	TRBV4-3	.	TRBJ1-1	CASSPLLNTEAFF	TGCGCCAGCAGCCCGCTCCTGAACACTGAAGCTTTCTTT
few	TRBV7-2	.	TRBJ2-5	CASSPEQGWGTQYF	TGTGCCAGCAGTCCTGAACAGGGCTGGGGGACCCAGTACTTC
.	TRBV7-9	.	TRBJ2-1	CASSFFLNPGDEQFF	TGTGCCAGCAGCTTTTTTCTGAACCCCGGGGATGAGCAGTTCTTC
.	TRBV5-1	TRBD2	TRBJ2-4	CASSLGGSTKNIQYF	TGCGCCAGCAGCTTAGGCGGGAGTACCAAGAACATTCAGTACTTC
.	TRBV20-1	.	TRBJ2-7	CSASEGRRYF	TGCAGTGCGAGCGAGGGACGGAGGTACTTC
few	TRBV4-3	.	TRBJ2-3	CASSQLYGSGTDTQYF	TGCGCCAGCAGCCAACTATATGGAAGCGGCACAGATACGCAGTATTTT
few	TRBV7-3	TRBD1	TRBJ1-1	CASSSPGQNEAFF	TGTGCCAGCAGCTCCCCGGGACAGAATGAAGCTTTCTTT
few	TRBV11-1	TRBD1	TRBJ1-5	CASSHAPGQGVHQPQHF	TGTGCCAGCAGCCATGCCCCGGGACAGGGGGTACATCAGCCCCAGCATTTT
few	TRBV15	.	TRBJ1-5	CATSSQVIGNQPQHF	TGTGCCACCAGCTCACAGGTGATAGGGAATCAGCCCCAGCATTTT
few	TRBV4-3	TRBD2	TRBJ2-3	CASSQGVAGFSDTQYF	TGCGCCAGCAGCCAAGGTGTAGCGGGGTTCTCAGATACGCAGTATTTT
.	TRBV6-5	.	TRBJ1-2	CASSSRGGYTF	TGTGCCAGCAGTTCTCGGGGTGGCTACACCTTC
.	TRBV20-1	TRBD1	TRBJ1-1	CSVTGVYAFF	TGCAGTGTTACAGGGGTTTACGCTTTCTTT
few	TRBV6-6	TRBD1	TRBJ2-5	CATTVDRGPRETQYF	TGTGCCACGACGGTTGACAGGGGGCCGAGGGAGACCCAGTACTTC